The rows below give T cell receptor beta chains drawn from one sample of a study of blood T cell repertoires in COVID-19. Assay used: immunoSEQ multiplex PCR; TCRdb lists only in-frame clones, some missing. Of hundreds of thousands of clones detected, 85% to 90% appear once; the ten largest clones hold less than 9.5%. The sample consisted of peripheral blood. These receptors were collected from a woman in her 50s with COVID-19, enrolled during active disease. The CDR3 runs from the conserved cysteine through the conserved F or W. The order of the fields is V gene, clone size, J gene, D gene, CDR3 DNA, CDR3 protein. A D gene is named only where the DNA matches it firmly. Not all rows give a size; the values are once, few, many and, for expanded clones, a class.

TRBV12-3/TRBV12-4	-	TRBJ2-5	-	TGTGCCAGCAGTTTTGGAGGGGCGAAGACCCAGTACTTC	CASSFGGAKTQYF
TRBV6-6	-	TRBJ2-3	-	TGTGCCAGCAGTTTCTCCACACCAGATACGCAGTATTTT	CASSFSTPDTQYF
TRBV5-1	-	TRBJ1-1	-	TGCGCCAGCAGCTCGGGGACATCTACTGAAGCTTTCTTT	CASSSGTSTEAFF
TRBV24-1	-	TRBJ2-5	-	TGTGCCACCAGTGATGGGGCACAAGAGACCCAGTACTTC	CATSDGAQETQYF
TRBV12-3/TRBV12-4	-	TRBJ2-1	-	TGTGCCAGCAGACCCCGGGATGAGCAGTTCTTC	CASRPRDEQFF
TRBV4-2	-	TRBJ1-1	-	TGTGCCAGCAGCCAAGGGGCAGCGAACACTGAAGCTTTCTTT	CASSQGAANTEAFF
TRBV4-1	-	TRBJ2-3	TRBD2	TGCGCCAGCAGCCCTCTAGGCGGGGGGACCACAGATACGCAGTATTTT	CASSPLGGGTTDTQYF
TRBV5-1	-	TRBJ2-7	TRBD1	TGCGCCAGCAGCGCGGGACAGGGGGGAGAGCAGTACTTC	CASSAGQGGEQYF
TRBV5-4	-	TRBJ2-2	-	TGTGCCAGCAGCTCACTGAAGAACACCGGGGAGCTGTTTTTT	CASSSLKNTGELFF
TRBV28	-	TRBJ1-2	TRBD1	TGTGCCAGCGGGCTAAGGGGGCGGTATGGCTACACCTTC	CASGLRGRYGYTF
TRBV3-1/TRBV3-2	-	TRBJ2-3	-	TGTGCCAGCAGCCAAGTAGTTTTCACAGATACGCAGTATTTT	CASSQVVFTDTQYF
TRBV11-2	-	TRBJ1-2	TRBD1	TGTGCCAGCAGCCTGCTAACAGGGGGCTTGAGCGGCTACACCTTC	CASSLLTGGLSGYTF
TRBV5-6	-	TRBJ1-2	-	TGTGCCAGCAGCGCTAGGAATGGACACGCCTTCACCTTC	CASSARNGHAFTF
TRBV29-1	-	TRBJ2-5	TRBD2	TGCAGCGGGGCCGGAGTAGGAGGACTAGGGGATGAGACCCAGTACTTC	CSGAGVGGLGDETQYF
TRBV6-6	-	TRBJ2-1	TRBD2	TGTGCCAGCAGTCAAACTCACCGGCTAGCGGGGGGGGTTGAGCAGTTCTTC	CASSQTHRLAGGVEQFF
TRBV18	-	TRBJ1-2	-	TGTGCCAGCTCAGCCGGGAGGGCAGGCCCAATGAACTATGGCTACACCTTC	CASSAGRAGPMNYGYTF
TRBV4-1	-	TRBJ2-7	TRBD2	TGCGCCAGCAGCCAAGTCCCTAGCGGGGGAGGGGGATACGAGCAGTACTTC	CASSQVPSGGGGYEQYF
TRBV15	-	TRBJ1-6	TRBD1	TGTGCCACCAGCCCCAGGGCCGGGACAGGGGCTAACTCCTATAATTCACCCCTCCACTTT	CATSPRAGTGANSYNSPLHF
TRBV7-3	-	TRBJ1-5	-	TGTGCCAGCAGCTTAAATGCAGATAGCAATCAGCCCCAGCATTTT	CASSLNADSNQPQHF
TRBV5-1	-	TRBJ2-7	-	TGCGCCAGCAGCCCGGTCAGGCAGGGTGAGCAGTACTTC	CASSPVRQGEQYF
TRBV30	once	TRBJ1-1	-	TGTGCCTGGATTAGATGGCGGACTGAAGCTTTCTTT	CAWIRWRTEAFF
TRBV7-8	-	TRBJ2-3	TRBD2	TGTGCCAGCAGCTTAGAGGCGGGGGGTAAAGATACGCAGTATTTT	CASSLEAGGKDTQYF